The rows below give T cell receptor beta chains drawn from one sample of a study of blood T cell repertoires in COVID-19. Assay: immunoSEQ multiplex PCR; the TCRdb copy retains only in-frame clones and omits some. The profile shows about 160,000 clones, 79% of them singletons. Sequencing used peripheral blood. Source of these receptors: an older woman with COVID-19, enrolled during active disease. The CDR3 runs from the conserved cysteine through the conserved F or W. A D gene is named only where the DNA matches it firmly. A clone size is listed for some rows: how often the clone was seen (once, few, many), or a class if it is expanded.

CDR3: CASSLAPRGRGQPQHF
DNA: TGTGCCAGCAGCTTGGCTCCCAGGGGGCGAGGTCAGCCCCAGCATTTT
size: -
J: TRBJ1-5
D: TRBD1
V: TRBV5-6

CDR3: CASSGQGATNEKLFF
DNA: TGTGCCAGCAGCGGCCAGGGTGCAACTAATGAAAAACTGTTTTTT
size: -
J: TRBJ1-4
D: -
V: TRBV5-5

CDR3: CASSKTDTRNTGELFF
DNA: TGTGCCAGCAGTAAGACAGATACTCGGAACACCGGGGAGCTGTTTTTT
size: -
J: TRBJ2-2
D: -
V: TRBV2

CDR3: CASSATLGTSGYNEQFF
DNA: TGTGCCAGCAGTGCAACGCTAGGGACTAGCGGGTACAATGAGCAGTTCTTC
size: -
J: TRBJ2-1
D: TRBD2
V: TRBV25-1

CDR3: CASSGSRNTEAFF
DNA: TGTGCCAGCAGTGGGAGTCGGAACACTGAAGCTTTCTTT
size: -
J: TRBJ1-1
D: -
V: TRBV28

CDR3: CASSLNGQGTNTEAFF
DNA: TGTGCCAGCAGCTTGAATGGGCAGGGGACGAACACTGAAGCTTTCTTT
size: -
J: TRBJ1-1
D: -
V: TRBV5-6

CDR3: CASSPFGGVAEQYF
DNA: TGTGCCAGCAGCCCATTCGGGGGGGTCGCCGAGCAGTACTTC
size: -
J: TRBJ2-7
D: TRBD2
V: TRBV28

CDR3: CATSRDFAGSTDTQYF
DNA: TGTGCCACCAGCAGAGATTTTGCGGGTAGCACAGATACGCAGTATTTT
size: -
J: TRBJ2-3
D: -
V: TRBV15

CDR3: CASSLGGKSTGELFF
DNA: TGTGCCAGCAGCTTGGGAGGGAAGAGCACCGGGGAGCTGTTTTTT
size: once
J: TRBJ2-2
D: -
V: TRBV5-4

CDR3: CSVEDPGHQNTGELFF
DNA: TGCAGCGTTGAAGATCCGGGACACCAGAACACCGGGGAGCTGTTTTTT
size: -
J: TRBJ2-2
D: -
V: TRBV29-1

CDR3: CASSLNPFGYNEQFF
DNA: TGTGCCAGCAGTTTAAACCCCTTCGGCTACAATGAGCAGTTCTTC
size: -
J: TRBJ2-1
D: -
V: TRBV27

CDR3: CASSLANGQGVDTQYF
DNA: TGCGCCAGCAGCTTGGCTAACGGACAGGGGGTAGATACGCAGTATTTT
size: -
J: TRBJ2-3
D: TRBD1
V: TRBV5-1

CDR3: CASSGQGAGGRKTQYF
DNA: TGTGCCAGCAGCGGCCAGGGGGCGGGGGGGAGGAAGACCCAGTACTTC
size: -
J: TRBJ2-5
D: -
V: TRBV5-8

CDR3: CASSPTGFNQPQHF
DNA: TGTGCCAGCAGCCCGACGGGGTTCAATCAGCCCCAGCATTTT
size: -
J: TRBJ1-5
D: -
V: TRBV2

CDR3: CASAFNRVGHEQFF
DNA: TGTGCCAGCGCATTTAACAGGGTGGGGCATGAGCAGTTCTTC
size: -
J: TRBJ2-1
D: -
V: TRBV6-6

CDR3: CASSLASQSYEQYF
DNA: TGTGCCAGCAGCTTAGCTAGTCAATCCTACGAGCAGTACTTC
size: -
J: TRBJ2-7
D: -
V: TRBV7-2

CDR3: CASSFPPGTYGNQPQHF
DNA: TGTGCCAGCAGTTTCCCGCCGGGTACCTATGGCAATCAGCCCCAGCATTTT
size: -
J: TRBJ1-5
D: -
V: TRBV28

CDR3: CASSRDRGKDEQYF
DNA: TGTGCCAGCAGCCGGGACAGGGGTAAGGACGAGCAGTACTTC
size: -
J: TRBJ2-7
D: TRBD1
V: TRBV5-4

CDR3: CATRPNRGQSYNEQFF
DNA: TGTGCCACCAGACCCAACAGGGGGCAATCCTACAATGAGCAGTTCTTC
size: -
J: TRBJ2-1
D: TRBD1
V: TRBV19

CDR3: CSVERDRADYGYTF
DNA: TGCAGCGTTGAACGGGACAGGGCTGACTATGGCTACACCTTC
size: -
J: TRBJ1-2
D: TRBD1
V: TRBV29-1

CDR3: CASSPTGGNYNEQFF
DNA: TGTGCCAGCAGCCCCACAGGGGGCAACTACAATGAGCAGTTCTTC
size: few
J: TRBJ2-1
D: TRBD1
V: TRBV6-2/TRBV6-3

CDR3: CATSDSGWHGYTF
DNA: TGTGCCACCAGTGATTCAGGGTGGCATGGCTACACCTTC
size: few
J: TRBJ1-2
D: -
V: TRBV24-1

CDR3: CASSPGPNRAGNTIYF
DNA: TGTGCCAGCTCACCGGGCCCTAACAGGGCTGGAAACACCATATATTTT
size: -
J: TRBJ1-3
D: -
V: TRBV18

CDR3: CASSPIRGHAYNEQFF
DNA: TGTGCCAGCAGCCCAATTCGGGGACACGCCTACAATGAGCAGTTCTTC
size: -
J: TRBJ2-1
D: -
V: TRBV7-6

CDR3: CASSLDRANTEAFF
DNA: TGTGCCAGCAGTCTTGACAGGGCCAACACTGAAGCTTTCTTT
size: few
J: TRBJ1-1
D: TRBD1
V: TRBV28

CDR3: CAIMRERKNTEAFF
DNA: TGCGCCATTATGCGGGAGAGGAAGAACACTGAAGCTTTCTTT
size: -
J: TRBJ1-1
D: -
V: TRBV23-1

CDR3: CAWSPSRDREGYTF
DNA: TGTGCCTGGAGTCCCTCACGGGACAGGGAGGGCTACACCTTC
size: once
J: TRBJ1-2
D: TRBD1
V: TRBV30

CDR3: CASSWTTRNEQFF
DNA: TGTGCCAGCAGTTGGACTACTAGAAATGAGCAGTTCTTC
size: -
J: TRBJ2-1
D: -
V: TRBV12-3/TRBV12-4

CDR3: CASSISGALTDTQYF
DNA: TGTGCCAGCAGCATTAGCGGGGCCCTCACAGATACGCAGTATTTT
size: -
J: TRBJ2-3
D: TRBD2
V: TRBV7-8

CDR3: CATSAPGLAGSYEQYF
DNA: TGTGCCACCAGTGCCCCGGGACTAGCGGGCTCCTACGAGCAGTACTTC
size: once
J: TRBJ2-7
D: TRBD2
V: TRBV24-1

CDR3: CASSLGDRGRGTEAFF
DNA: TGTGCCAGCAGCTTAGGGGACAGGGGAAGGGGAACTGAAGCTTTCTTT
size: -
J: TRBJ1-1
D: TRBD1
V: TRBV7-9

CDR3: CASSPVAASSEAFF
DNA: TGTGCCAGCAGCCCAGTAGCTGCTAGTTCTGAAGCTTTCTTT
size: -
J: TRBJ1-1
D: -
V: TRBV7-3

CDR3: CASSENTNQPQHF
DNA: TGCGCCAGCAGTGAGAACACCAATCAGCCCCAGCATTTT
size: -
J: TRBJ1-5
D: -
V: TRBV10-2

CDR3: CASSSDPTGGANTGELFF
DNA: TGTGCCAGCAGTTCTGACCCGACAGGGGGCGCGAACACCGGGGAGCTGTTTTTT
size: few
J: TRBJ2-2
D: TRBD1
V: TRBV27